The rows below give T cell receptor beta chains drawn from one sample of a study of blood T cell repertoires in COVID-19. Profiled with immunoSEQ multiplex PCR; TCRdb holds only in-frame clones, not every one. The sample consists of 250,000 or so clones, roughly 80% of them appearing once. The material sequenced was PBMCs or T cells enriched from blood (not recorded which). The receptors come from a middle-aged woman who had been exposed to COVID-19. Both conserved end residues are part of each CDR3. A D gene is named only where the DNA matches it firmly. Size is stated for part of the rows, as once, few or many counts, or as a class when the clone is expanded.

CDR3 length: 13; J gene: TRBJ1-5; D gene: .; clone size: .; V gene: TRBV6-2/TRBV6-3; CDR3 protein: CASSYAGRGLQHF; CDR3 DNA: TGTGCCAGCAGTTACGCCGGAAGGGGCCTCCAGCATTTT
CDR3 length: 14; J gene: TRBJ1-1; D gene: TRBD1; clone size: .; V gene: TRBV5-6; CDR3 protein: CASSFRDSGTEAFF; CDR3 DNA: TGTGCCAGCAGCTTCCGGGACAGCGGCACTGAAGCTTTCTTT
CDR3 length: 16; J gene: TRBJ2-1; D gene: TRBD2; clone size: .; V gene: TRBV27; CDR3 protein: CASRTRLAGPGDEQFF; CDR3 DNA: TGTGCCAGCCGAACCAGACTAGCGGGGCCCGGGGATGAGCAGTTCTTC
CDR3 length: 11; J gene: TRBJ1-2; D gene: .; clone size: .; V gene: TRBV2; CDR3 protein: CASRWGDGYTF; CDR3 DNA: TGTGCCAGCAGATGGGGGGACGGCTACACCTTC
CDR3 length: 19; J gene: TRBJ2-2; D gene: TRBD2; clone size: .; V gene: TRBV6-4; CDR3 protein: CASSVGLAGRTRDTGELFF; CDR3 DNA: TGTGCCAGCAGTGTGGGGCTAGCGGGGAGGACCCGCGACACCGGGGAGCTGTTTTTT
CDR3 length: 14; J gene: TRBJ1-4; D gene: TRBD1; clone size: .; V gene: TRBV2; CDR3 protein: CASRWDSKNEKLFF; CDR3 DNA: TGTGCCAGCAGGTGGGACAGCAAGAATGAAAAACTGTTTTTT
CDR3 length: 13; J gene: TRBJ2-7; D gene: .; clone size: .; V gene: TRBV5-1; CDR3 protein: CASSEDGGYEQYF; CDR3 DNA: TGCGCCAGTTCCGAGGACGGAGGCTACGAGCAGTACTTC
CDR3 length: 14; J gene: TRBJ1-3; D gene: .; clone size: .; V gene: TRBV29-1; CDR3 protein: CSVELESSGNTIYF; CDR3 DNA: TGCAGCGTTGAACTGGAGAGCTCTGGAAACACCATATATTTT
CDR3 length: 13; J gene: TRBJ1-1; D gene: .; clone size: .; V gene: TRBV29-1; CDR3 protein: CSVDVPPNTEAFF; CDR3 DNA: TGCAGCGTTGATGTCCCTCCCAACACTGAAGCTTTCTTT
CDR3 length: 18; J gene: TRBJ1-5; D gene: TRBD1; clone size: .; V gene: TRBV11-3; CDR3 protein: CASSLRDRHRNSNQPQHF; CDR3 DNA: TGTGCCAGCAGCTTACGGGACAGGCATCGTAATAGCAATCAGCCCCAGCATTTT
CDR3 length: 15; J gene: TRBJ2-5; D gene: TRBD1; clone size: .; V gene: TRBV5-4; CDR3 protein: CASSSRQGVQETQYF; CDR3 DNA: TGTGCCAGCAGCTCCCGACAGGGGGTCCAAGAGACCCAGTACTTC
CDR3 length: 15; J gene: TRBJ1-1; D gene: TRBD1; clone size: .; V gene: TRBV10-3; CDR3 protein: CAIRNLRDRDTEAFF; CDR3 DNA: TGTGCCATCAGAAACCTCCGGGACAGGGACACTGAAGCTTTCTTT
CDR3 length: 14; J gene: TRBJ1-6; D gene: .; clone size: .; V gene: TRBV10-3; CDR3 protein: CAISVNQGNSPLHF; CDR3 DNA: TGTGCCATCAGTGTGAATCAGGGGAATTCACCCCTCCACTTT
CDR3 length: 15; J gene: TRBJ2-1; D gene: .; clone size: .; V gene: TRBV7-3; CDR3 protein: CASSLMGSSYNEQFF; CDR3 DNA: TGTGCCAGCAGCTTAATGGGGAGCTCCTACAATGAGCAGTTCTTC
CDR3 length: 16; J gene: TRBJ1-2; D gene: TRBD1; clone size: .; V gene: TRBV28; CDR3 protein: CASGAGTGVVNYGYTF; CDR3 DNA: TGTGCCAGCGGCGCCGGGACAGGGGTGGTGAACTATGGCTACACCTTC
CDR3 length: 14; J gene: TRBJ1-3; D gene: .; clone size: .; V gene: TRBV7-9; CDR3 protein: CASSRQGSGNTIYF; CDR3 DNA: TGTGCCAGCAGCCGACAAGGCTCTGGAAACACCATATATTTT
CDR3 length: 17; J gene: TRBJ1-3; D gene: .; clone size: .; V gene: TRBV28; CDR3 protein: CASSELGYLTPGNTIYF; CDR3 DNA: TGTGCCAGCAGTGAATTGGGCTACCTGACACCTGGAAACACCATATATTTT
CDR3 length: 20; J gene: TRBJ2-2; D gene: TRBD2; clone size: .; V gene: TRBV7-3; CDR3 protein: CASSSIGLAGGSPNTGELFF; CDR3 DNA: TGTGCCAGCAGCTCTATCGGACTAGCGGGGGGTAGCCCGAACACCGGGGAGCTGTTTTTT
CDR3 length: 14; J gene: TRBJ2-3; D gene: TRBD2; clone size: once; V gene: TRBV9; CDR3 protein: CASSVSGAGDTQYF; CDR3 DNA: TGTGCCAGCAGCGTCAGCGGGGCCGGAGATACGCAGTATTTT
CDR3 length: 15; J gene: TRBJ2-7; D gene: .; clone size: .; V gene: TRBV20-1; CDR3 protein: CSASVGGAKAYEQYF; CDR3 DNA: TGCAGTGCTAGTGTGGGGGGGGCCAAGGCATACGAGCAGTACTTC
CDR3 length: 17; J gene: TRBJ1-5; D gene: .; clone size: .; V gene: TRBV7-9; CDR3 protein: CASSSIGLGYSNQPQHF; CDR3 DNA: TGTGCCAGCAGCTCGATCGGTTTGGGCTATAGCAATCAGCCCCAGCATTTT
CDR3 length: 16; J gene: TRBJ1-1; D gene: TRBD1; clone size: .; V gene: TRBV4-2; CDR3 protein: CASSQGTGPSNTEAFF; CDR3 DNA: TGTGCCAGCAGCCAAGGGACAGGTCCTTCGAACACTGAAGCTTTCTTT
CDR3 length: 16; J gene: TRBJ2-1; D gene: .; clone size: once; V gene: TRBV3-1/TRBV3-2; CDR3 protein: CASQGAVFSSYNEQFF; CDR3 DNA: TGTGCCAGCCAGGGTGCAGTCTTCAGCTCCTACAATGAGCAGTTCTTC
CDR3 length: 15; J gene: TRBJ2-1; D gene: TRBD2; clone size: .; V gene: TRBV5-3; CDR3 protein: CARSPIAGGYNEQFF; CDR3 DNA: TGTGCCAGAAGCCCCATAGCGGGGGGGTACAATGAGCAGTTCTTC
CDR3 length: 17; J gene: TRBJ2-1; D gene: TRBD2; clone size: .; V gene: TRBV18; CDR3 protein: CASSPPSTSGGDNEQFF; CDR3 DNA: TGTGCCAGCTCACCACCGTCAACTAGCGGGGGGGACAATGAGCAGTTCTTC
CDR3 length: 12; J gene: TRBJ1-1; D gene: TRBD1; clone size: .; V gene: TRBV29-1; CDR3 protein: CSTRDRGTEAFF; CDR3 DNA: TGCAGCACCCGGGACAGGGGCACTGAAGCTTTCTTT
CDR3 length: 14; J gene: TRBJ2-1; D gene: TRBD1; clone size: .; V gene: TRBV7-8; CDR3 protein: CASSLMDRVTEQFF; CDR3 DNA: TGTGCCAGCAGCTTGATGGACAGGGTCACTGAGCAGTTCTTC
CDR3 length: 15; J gene: TRBJ2-5; D gene: .; clone size: .; V gene: TRBV28; CDR3 protein: CASSWGQGSQETQYF; CDR3 DNA: TGTGCCAGCAGTTGGGGGCAGGGCTCGCAAGAGACCCAGTACTTC
CDR3 length: 15; J gene: TRBJ1-1; D gene: .; clone size: .; V gene: TRBV2; CDR3 protein: CASSARRDTNTEAFF; CDR3 DNA: TGTGCCAGCAGCGCTCGCCGGGACACGAACACTGAAGCTTTCTTT
CDR3 length: 16; J gene: TRBJ1-2; D gene: .; clone size: .; V gene: TRBV9; CDR3 protein: CASSETGTYGNYGYTF; CDR3 DNA: TGTGCCAGCAGCGAGACCGGGACATACGGCAACTATGGCTACACCTTC
CDR3 length: 14; J gene: TRBJ2-7; D gene: TRBD2; clone size: .; V gene: TRBV7-2; CDR3 protein: CASSLSGGPYEQYF; CDR3 DNA: TGTGCCAGCAGCTTGAGCGGGGGCCCCTACGAGCAGTACTTC
CDR3 length: 15; J gene: TRBJ2-5; D gene: TRBD2; clone size: .; V gene: TRBV7-9; CDR3 protein: CASSSRGGGQETQYF; CDR3 DNA: TGTGCCAGCAGCTCTCGGGGGGGAGGTCAAGAGACCCAGTACTTC